This TCR beta chain comes out of a study of molecular identifiers for immune sequencing clone quantification. Making the bulk TCR libraries relied on previously described methods and listed TCR primers. Each CDR3 protein is one row after TCRdb ran MiXCR on the PCR reads. Here the sample spans a few hundred thousand distinct CDR3 sequences, roughly 23% being singletons. CDR3 length: 13 amino acids. Trimming took 6 bases from V and 3 from J, leaving 6 bases between them. CDR1 and CDR2 from the germline V gene are MNHEY and SMNVEV (reference sequence). This clonotype was counted between two and nine times.

This TCR came from a human donor in good health. Some libraries in this study had Jurkat cell RNA spiked in. Sequencing used naive CD8+ T cells from blood, with Jurkat cell RNA spiked in. Subset reported: FACS-sorted CD8+CD4-CCR7+CD45RA+ naive T cells. The chain combines TRBV27 with TRBJ2-6; no firm D call. The DNA for the CDR3 is TGTGCCAGCAGAGAGGTTGGGGCCAACGTCCTGACTTTC. The encoded protein is CASREVGANVLTF.